The 15 T cell receptor beta chains below all came from one sample that was sequenced in a study of spatial heterogeneity in lung cancer. This sample's time point: sample taken at primary tumor resection. The authors sequenced whole RNA from tumor, nontumor lung or frozen PBMC without sorting. TCRdb called the 5' RACE reads again in MiXCR, with one record for every CDR3 protein. The table includes about 36,000 distinct CDR3 sequences, around 5.2% detected once. The sample consisted of PBMCs, taken at surgery. All receptors derive from a female donor with early-stage non-small cell lung cancer.

This clonotype was counted ten times or more. This chain joins TRBV6-2 or TRBV6-3 and TRBJ2-7; tentative D call: TRBD2 (5 bases). Per germline, CDR1 MNHEY and CDR2 SVGEGT. The CDR3 runs to 15 residues. The V and J ends lost 5 bases and 3 bases respectively, with 17 bases between them. This CDR3 reads CASSRPETGVYEQYF. The DNA of the CDR3 is TGTGCCAGCAGTCGCCCAGAGACCGGGGTCTACGAGCAGTACTTC.

The V and J genes are TRBV14 and TRBJ1-1; D possibly corresponds to TRBD1 (6 bases). CDR1 is SGHDN and CDR2 is FVKESK in the germline V gene. Trimming removed 3 bases from V and 11 bases from J, with 16 bases in between. The CDR3 totals 13 residues. The CDR3 DNA reads as TGTGCCAGCAGCCAGCAAATCACAGGGACGGCTTTCTTT. Protein: CASSQQITGTAFF.

With regard to this clonotype: Being one base from a much bigger clone, this may be a read error. The chain combines TRBV5-1 with TRBJ2-3; 7 bases fit TRBD2. CDR3 length: 16 amino acids. Per germline, CDR1 SGHRS and CDR2 YFSETQ. CDR3 sequence (DNA): TGCGCCAGCAGCCGTCTGATCGGGGGGTCCACAGATACGCTGTATTTT. Amino acids: CASSRLIGGSTDTLYF.

This clonotype turned up a few times. The V gene is TRBV7-9, the J gene TRBJ2-7, with D tentatively TRBD1 or TRBD2 (5 bases each). From germline, CDR1 is SEHNR and CDR2 FQNEAQ (reference sequence). The V and J ends lost 3 bases and 8 bases respectively, with 14 bases between them. The CDR3 is made up of 13 amino acids. The CDR3 protein is CASSLLSRGQQYF. In DNA form, the CDR3 reads TGTGCCAGCAGCTTGCTCAGTCGGGGCCAGCAGTACTTC.

This clonotype showed up many times. The chain has TRBV5-1 and TRBJ2-3; no clear D. The germline CDR1 and CDR2 sequences are SGHRS and YFSETQ. V dropped 6 bases and J dropped 0 bases, with 14 bases sitting between them. The CDR3 runs 15 residues. The CDR3, as DNA: TGCGCCAGCAACCCGGACGGAGAGAGCACAGATACGCAGTATTTT. It codes for CASNPDGESTDTQYF. Supplemented by reference TRBV5-1 and TRBJ2-3, the full variable domain reads KAGVTQTPRYLIKTRGQQVTLSCSPISGHRSVSWYQQTPGQGLQFLFEYFSETQRNKGNFPGRFSGRQFSNSRSEMNVSTLELGDSALYLCASNPDGESTDTQYFGPGTRLTVL.

This clonotype came up many times. The chain links TRBV11-2 to TRBJ2-7; 7 bases fit TRBD1. The CDR3 contains 14 residues. Germline CDR1 is SGHAT and CDR2 is FQNNGV. Trimming took 7 bases from V and 2 from J; bases not matched to a gene: 8. The CDR3 protein is CASIPPGTAYEQYF. The CDR3 DNA is TGTGCCAGCATCCCCCCCGGGACAGCCTACGAGCAGTACTTC.

This clonotype has ten or more counts. The rearrangement links TRBV4-1 to TRBJ2-2; the match to TRBD2 covers 12 bases. Unmatched junction bases numbered 7, after V lost 1 base and J lost 4 bases. CDR1 and CDR2 (germline): MGHRA, YSYEKL. The CDR3 has 18 amino acids. CDR3 protein: CASSQGPSGRVVTGELFF. Here the CDR3 DNA reads TGCGCCAGCAGCCAAGGGCCTAGCGGGAGGGTTGTCACCGGGGAGCTGTTTTTT.

This clonotype was seen only a few times. Here the CDR3 DNA reads TGCGCCAGCAGCCAAGATCGGGATCTACGGGGCTACACCTTC. It encodes CASSQDRDLRGYTF. The chain joins TRBV4-1 to TRBJ1-2; no clear D. CDR3 length: 14 amino acids. Trimming left V 0 bases short and J 8 bases short, with 13 bases between. Germline values: CDR1 MGHRA, CDR2 YSYEKL.

This clonotype was recorded at least ten times. This chain connects TRBV7-2 to TRBJ2-3, with 7 bases identical to TRBD2. The CDR3 extends over 16 amino acids. J was trimmed by 2 bases and V by 4 bases; bases with no gene match: 9. Per the germline V gene, CDR1 is SGHTA and CDR2 is FQGNSA. CDR3 nucleotide sequence: TGTGCCAGCAGCTGGGGACTAACTCACTCCACAGATACGCAGTATTTT. Translation gives CASSWGLTHSTDTQYF.

There are many counts of this clonotype. V usage is TRBV20-1 and J usage is TRBJ2-4, with D perhaps assigned TRBD1 or TRBD2 (5 bases each). V lost 0 bases and J lost 4, with 10 bases in between. CDR3 length: 14 residues. Germline values: CDR1 DFQATT, CDR2 SNEGSKA (reference sequence). DNA for the CDR3: TGCAGTGCTAGAGATCCGGGACGGAAAAACATTCAGTACTTC. Protein: CSARDPGRKNIQYF.

This clonotype was recorded at least ten times. V is TRBV5-6 and J is TRBJ2-7, with a tentative D call TRBD2 (6 bases). The V gene lost 2 bases and the J gene lost 2 bases, with 8 bases spanning the gap. This CDR3 comprises 13 residues. CDR1 SGHDT and CDR2 YYEEEE come from the germline V gene. The DNA for the CDR3 is TGTGCCAGCAGCTTTTGGAGGGCCTACGAGCAGTACTTC. Its translation is CASSFWRAYEQYF.

The chain carries TRBV19 and TRBJ2-7, with D hard to call. Trimming took off 5 bases at V and 4 bases at J, with 15 bases between the two ends. This CDR3 has 14 amino acids. Per germline, CDR1 LNHDA and CDR2 SQIVND (reference sequence). The CDR3 DNA reads as TGTGCCAGTAGTGTCCGGCTCCGGGTTTACGAGCAGTACTTC. It specifies CASSVRLRVYEQYF.

This clonotype has at least ten counts. The rearrangement uses TRBV2 and TRBJ2-1; weak D call: TRBD2 (6 bases). The germline V gene has CDR1 SNHLY and CDR2 FYNNEI. With 3 bases removed from V and 2 bases from J, the gap between germline ends came to 11 bases. CDR3 length: 15 residues. Here the CDR3 DNA reads TGTGCCAGCAGTGATAGCGGCGGCCCCTACAATGAGCAGTTCTTC. It specifies CASSDSGGPYNEQFF.

The chain combines TRBV5-4 with TRBJ2-5; TRBD2 matches at 7 bases. The CDR3 loop spans 17 amino acids. Looked up from germline, CDR1 is SGHNT and CDR2 is YYREEE (reference sequence). The V segment lost 4 bases and the J segment 2 bases; nucleotides outside the gene matches: 14. In DNA, the CDR3 is TGTGCCAGCAGCACCCCCGGGACTACATTGGGGCAAGAGACCCAGTACTTC. It translates to CASSTPGTTLGQETQYF.

In this sample, this clonotype turned up many times. V and J are TRBV4-3 and TRBJ2-1, with D maybe TRBD1 (6 bases). Looked up from germline, CDR1 is LGHNA and CDR2 is YSLEER. CDR3 length equals 17 residues. Trimming pared 0 bases from V and 2 bases from J, leaving 14 bases between. Written as DNA, the CDR3 is TGCGCCAGCAGCCAAGAGGGAGAGGGGGTTACCTACAATGAGCAGTTCTTC. It translates to CASSQEGEGVTYNEQFF.